These T cell receptor beta chains were read from a single sample in a study of blood T cell repertoires in COVID-19. Sequenced by immunoSEQ multiplex PCR; TCRdb stores in-frame clones only, minus some. The table includes approximately 260,000 clones, around 83% detected once. Specimen: PBMCs or T cells enriched from blood (not recorded which). Receptor source: a woman between 50 and 59 years old who had been exposed to COVID-19. Both conserved end residues are part of each CDR3. The D gene is left open where the match is weak.

>TRBJ1-2|-|TRBV24-1
CATSDRTGNYGYTF
TGTGCCACCAGTGATCGTACAGGGAACTATGGCTACACCTTC
>TRBJ1-2|TRBD1|TRBV19
CASRSPSGTAGAGGYTF
TGTGCCAGTAGATCGCCCTCCGGGACAGCAGGGGCTGGTGGCTACACCTTC
>TRBJ1-5|-|TRBV19
CASAPDTGPQPQHF
TGTGCCAGCGCTCCCGACACCGGCCCGCAGCCCCAGCATTTT
>TRBJ1-1|-|TRBV5-1
CASSLVPATVTNTEAFF
TGCGCCAGCAGCTTGGTCCCGGCTACGGTGACAAACACTGAAGCTTTCTTT
>TRBJ1-3|-|TRBV29-1
CSVKDTSEGNTIYF
TGCAGCGTCAAGGACACCTCGGAAGGAAACACCATATATTTT
>TRBJ1-4|-|TRBV25-1
CASSDVRRVPEKLFF
TGTGCCAGCAGTGATGTCAGGAGGGTTCCTGAAAAACTGTTTTTT
>TRBJ2-3|TRBD2|TRBV9
CASSVPSGGADTQYF
TGTGCCAGCAGCGTTCCTAGCGGGGGGGCCGATACGCAGTATTTT
>TRBJ1-2|-|TRBV6-2/TRBV6-3
CASSRLGRNYGYTF
TGTGCCAGCAGTAGACTAGGGAGAAACTATGGCTACACCTTC
>TRBJ2-5|TRBD2|TRBV7-2
CASSLGLAGVQETQYF
TGTGCCAGCAGCTTGGGGCTAGCGGGGGTCCAAGAGACCCAGTACTTC
>TRBJ2-5|-|TRBV20-1
CSATGETQYF
TGCAGTGCTACCGGGGAGACCCAGTACTTC
>TRBJ2-5|TRBD2|TRBV30
CAWSRTGTSGETQYF
TGTGCCTGGAGTAGGACAGGGACTAGCGGAGAGACCCAGTACTTC
>TRBJ2-7|-|TRBV6-2/TRBV6-3
CASSLPGGEQYF
TGTGCCAGCAGTCTGCCAGGGGGGGAGCAGTACTTC
>TRBJ1-2|-|TRBV7-2
CASSFDSRYGYTF
TGTGCCAGCAGCTTTGATAGCCGATATGGCTACACCTTC